Listed below are T cell receptor beta chains from one sample, sequenced in a study of CXCR3-negative and CXCR3-positive naive CD8 T cells. TCRdb reprocessed the 5' RACE reads and stores each CDR3 protein as one record, lacking DNA. Here the sample table reports around 140,000 distinct CDR3 sequences. Sequences were obtained from naive CXCR3+ CD8+ T cells from blood. All receptors derive from a human donor in good health. Some clones in this sample may be carry-over from other donors' samples. Both conserved end residues are part of each CDR3. The order of the fields is V gene, J gene, CDR3 protein.

TRBV25-1	TRBJ2-3	CASIEFGGAYTDTQYF
TRBV2	TRBJ2-2	CASGTGTRRTGELFF
TRBV7-6	TRBJ2-7	CASSPPTSGGAGEQYF
TRBV23-1	TRBJ2-7	CASSQSQGVSYEQYF
TRBV19	TRBJ1-1	CASSIGQANTEAFF
TRBV4-3	TRBJ2-1	CASSQTEYNEQFF
TRBV28	TRBJ2-7	CASSPTYEQYF
TRBV7-9	TRBJ1-2	CASSSTGVPDGYTF
TRBV6-6	TRBJ2-3	CASSPPGGDYTQYF
TRBV29-1	TRBJ2-7	CSVEGGTGRSYEQYF